These 17 T cell receptor beta chains share one sample of origin, sequenced in a study of OX40 agonist ivuxolimab in advanced cancers. Produced via immunoSEQ multiplex PCR; TCRdb's table is partial and in-frame only. Among tens of thousands of clones listed, 87% were seen once. Material: CD4+ or CD8+ T cells sorted from blood, obtained in a trial of the OX40 agonist ivuxolimab. All receptors derive from an adult with an advanced solid tumor such as melanoma, head and neck, liver or kidney cancer.

The chain joins TRBV11-1 to TRBJ2-7; TRBD1 aligns across 9 bases. The CDR3 contains 14 residues. J gave up 2 bases and V 5 bases, and 4 bases lay outside the gene matches. Germline V gives CDR1 SGHAT, CDR2 FQDESV (reference sequence). Here the CDR3 reads CASSRDRDTYEQYF. The CDR3 region has the DNA TGTGCCAGCAGCCGGGACAGGGACACCTACGAGCAGTACTTC.

The V call is TRBV19, the J call TRBJ2-5, with TRBD2 matching 10 bases. The CDR3 loop spans 16 amino acids. CDR1 and CDR2 (germline): LNHDA, SQIVND (reference sequence). The ends lost 1 base at V and 6 bases at J; junction bases unmatched: 8. The CDR3 nucleotides read TGTGCCAGTAGTATAGGAGGGGCTAGCGGGAGTAAGACCCAGTACTTC. Translating gives CASSIGGASGSKTQYF.

CDR3 nucleotide sequence: TGCGCCAGCAGACCGTCCGAACAGGGAACCGGGGAGCTGTTTTTT. Its translation is CASRPSEQGTGELFF. The genes are TRBV5-1 and TRBJ2-2; D is possibly TRBD1 (6 bases). There are 15 residues in the CDR3. The V gene lost 5 bases and the J gene lost 5 bases, with 16 bases spanning the gap. Germline V CDR1 and CDR2: SGHRS, YFSETQ.

The V call is TRBV5-6, the J call TRBJ2-7, with D perhaps TRBD1 (6 bases). The germline V gene has CDR1 SGHDT and CDR2 YYEEEE. The CDR3 contains 15 residues. V was pared by 0 bases and J by 3 bases, with 13 bases between. The CDR3 sequence: CASSLVDRSIYEQYF. CDR3 sequence (DNA): TGTGCCAGCAGCTTGGTAGACAGGAGCATCTACGAGCAGTACTTC. The complete variable domain, with remaining parts taken from reference TRBV5-6 and TRBJ2-7, reads DAGVTQSPTHLIKTRGQQVTLRCSPKSGHDTVSWYQQALGQGPQFIFQYYEEEERQRGNFPDRFSGHQFPNYSSELNVNALLLGDSALYLCASSLVDRSIYEQYFGPGTRLTVT.

Note on this clone: A much more abundant neighbour one base away suggests this may be a read error. The genes are TRBV7-9 and TRBJ1-1; D is undetermined. V lost 1 base and J lost 0, with 3 bases in between. Per germline, CDR1 SEHNR and CDR2 FQNEAQ (reference sequence). There are 13 residues in the CDR3. The CDR3 sequence: CASSLEMNTEAFF. The CDR3 DNA is TGTGCCAGCAGCTTAGAGATGAACACTGAAGCTTTCTTT.

V gene TRBV11-3 combines with J gene TRBJ1-4; D remains unclear. The CDR3 is made up of 17 amino acids. Germline V gives CDR1 SGHNT, CDR2 YENEEA. Deletions cut 0 bases from V and 4 bases from J, with 15 bases between. The CDR3 DNA is TGTGCCAGCAGCTTAGACGTGTTTCAGGACGGTAATGAAAAACTGTTTTTT. Translated: CASSLDVFQDGNEKLFF.

This clone was seen a single time. The chain carries TRBV14 and TRBJ2-1; D remains unclear. The CDR3 is 15 amino acids. Germline values: CDR1 SGHDN, CDR2 FVKESK. V was clipped by 2 bases and J by 3 bases, with 11 bases between them. The CDR3 nucleotides are TGTGCCAGCAGCCAATGGCAAACACACTACAATGAGCAGTTCTTC. It is translated as CASSQWQTHYNEQFF.

This sequence joins TRBV11-2 and TRBJ2-5, with TRBD2 matching 10 bases. The CDR3 contains 14 residues. Trimming removed 4 bases from V and 3 bases from J; junction bases left unmatched: 2. Germline lookup yields CDR1 SGHAT and CDR2 FQNNGV. Here the CDR3 reads CASSSLAGKETQYF. As DNA, the CDR3 is TGTGCCAGCAGCTCACTAGCGGGAAAAGAGACCCAGTACTTC.

The rearrangement joins TRBV11-2 to TRBJ1-1; no clear D gene. Between the trimmed V and J ends, which lost 1 base and 0 bases, there was a span of 3 bases. The V gene's germline CDR1 is SGHAT and CDR2 FQNNGV. The CDR3 extends over 13 amino acids. The CDR3 nucleotides are TGTGCCAGCAGCTTAGCCGTGAACACTGAAGCTTTCTTT. As protein: CASSLAVNTEAFF.

V and J are TRBV27 and TRBJ2-7; 7 bases fit TRBD2. The CDR3 is 14 residues long. The germline V gene has CDR1 MNHEY and CDR2 SMNVEV (reference sequence). The V segment lost 6 bases and the J segment 5 bases; nucleotides outside the gene matches: 10. The CDR3 DNA reads TGTGCCAGCAGCCGGCAGCGGGATTTGCACGAGCAGTACTTC. Its translation is CASSRQRDLHEQYF.

The CDR3 loop is CASSFRQREQYF. The CDR3 region has the DNA TGTGCCAGCAGTTTCCGACAGCGAGAGCAGTACTTC. V usage is TRBV6-1 and J usage is TRBJ2-7, with D maybe TRBD1 (5 bases). V lost 5 bases and J lost 7, with 12 bases in between. The CDR3 extends over 12 amino acids. CDR1 and CDR2 from the germline V gene are MNHNS and SASEGT.

This chain joins TRBV4-3 and TRBJ2-5; 12 positions match TRBD2. This CDR3 comprises 16 residues. V lost 0 bases to trimming and J lost 7 bases; unmatched junction nucleotides: 6. Germline V lookup: CDR1 LGHNA, CDR2 YSLEER. The CDR3 region is CASSQDGLAGPSTQYF. CDR3 coding DNA: TGCGCCAGCAGCCAAGATGGACTAGCGGGGCCTTCGACCCAGTACTTC.

The chain carries TRBV5-1 and TRBJ2-1, with D maybe TRBD2 (5 bases). Trimming took 3 bases from V and 2 from J, leaving 6 bases between them. The CDR3 covers 13 residues. Germline V gives CDR1 SGHRS, CDR2 YFSETQ. The CDR3 sequence: CASSSGAYNEQFF. The CDR3 region has the DNA TGCGCCAGCAGCTCCGGGGCCTACAATGAGCAGTTCTTC.

This chain links TRBV18 with TRBJ1-2, with no clear D. The CDR3 has 13 amino acids. CDR1 KGHSH and CDR2 LQKENI come from the germline V gene. Trimming took off 3 bases at V and 2 bases at J, with 7 bases between the two ends. Here the CDR3 DNA reads TGTGCCAGCTCACCGGGAAGCAACTATGGCTACACCTTC. Its translation is CASSPGSNYGYTF.

V is TRBV4-2 and J is TRBJ2-1; D uncertain. CDR3 length: 13 amino acids. Trimming removed 0 bases from V and 13 bases from J, with 13 bases in between. The V gene's germline CDR1 is LGHNA and CDR2 YNFKEQ. As DNA, the CDR3 is TGTGCCAGCAGCCAAGATATTCCCAATATACAGTTCTTC. It specifies CASSQDIPNIQFF.

This clone was seen only a few times. The chain uses TRBV7-2 and TRBJ1-5, with D unresolved. This CDR3 contains 15 residues. V lost 5 bases and J lost 7, with 18 bases in between. Per the germline V gene, CDR1 is SGHTA and CDR2 is FQGNSA. CDR3 DNA: TGTGCCAGCAGCCCCTGGGCAGTTCGGAGCCAGCCCCAGCATTTT. It yields the protein CASSPWAVRSQPQHF.

The chain uses TRBV19 and TRBJ2-3, with D perhaps being TRBD1 or TRBD2 (5 bases each). The CDR3 loop spans 14 amino acids. Germline V lookup: CDR1 LNHDA, CDR2 SQIVND (reference sequence). Trimming removed 3 bases at V and 2 bases at J, with 9 bases between. The CDR3 DNA sequence: TGTGCCAGTAGTATCCCCGGGGCCACAGATACGCAGTATTTT. Amino acids: CASSIPGATDTQYF.